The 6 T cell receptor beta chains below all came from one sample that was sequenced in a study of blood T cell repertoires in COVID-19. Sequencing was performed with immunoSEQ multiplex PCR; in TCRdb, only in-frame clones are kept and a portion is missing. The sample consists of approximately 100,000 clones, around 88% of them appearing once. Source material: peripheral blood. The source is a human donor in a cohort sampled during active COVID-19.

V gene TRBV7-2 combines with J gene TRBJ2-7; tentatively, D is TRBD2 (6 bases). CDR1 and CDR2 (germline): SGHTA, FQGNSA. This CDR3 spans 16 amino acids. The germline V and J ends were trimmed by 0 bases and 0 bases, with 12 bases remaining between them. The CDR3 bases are TGTGCCAGCAGCTTAGCGAGCCGCGGGGCCTCCTACGAGCAGTACTTC. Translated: CASSLASRGASYEQYF.

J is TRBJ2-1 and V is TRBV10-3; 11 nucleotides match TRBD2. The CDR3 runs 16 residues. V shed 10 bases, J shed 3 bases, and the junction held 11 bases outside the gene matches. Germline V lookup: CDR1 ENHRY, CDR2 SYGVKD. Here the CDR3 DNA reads TGTGCCACCATAAAGCTAGCGGGGGGAATCTACAATGAGCAGTTCTTC. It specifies CATIKLAGGIYNEQFF.

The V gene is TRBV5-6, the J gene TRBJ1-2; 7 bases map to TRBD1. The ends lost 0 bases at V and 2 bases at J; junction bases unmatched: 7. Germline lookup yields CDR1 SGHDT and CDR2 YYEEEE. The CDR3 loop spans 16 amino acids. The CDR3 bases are TGTGCCAGCAGCTTGGGCCCCTGGGGACAGAACTATGGCTACACCTTC. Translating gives CASSLGPWGQNYGYTF.

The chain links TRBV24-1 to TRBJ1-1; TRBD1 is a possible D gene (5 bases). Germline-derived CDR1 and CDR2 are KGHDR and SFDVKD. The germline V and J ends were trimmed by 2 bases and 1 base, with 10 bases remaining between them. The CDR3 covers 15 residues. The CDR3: CATSDSTTGNTEAFF. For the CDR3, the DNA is TGTGCCACCAGTGATTCAACCACAGGGAACACTGAAGCTTTCTTT.

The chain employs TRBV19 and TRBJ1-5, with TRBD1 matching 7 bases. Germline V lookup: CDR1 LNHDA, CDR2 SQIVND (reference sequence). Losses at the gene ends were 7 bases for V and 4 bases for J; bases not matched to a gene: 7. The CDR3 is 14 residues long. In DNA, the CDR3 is TGTGCCAGTACTAGACAGGGTCCTAATCAGCCCCAGCATTTT. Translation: CASTRQGPNQPQHF.

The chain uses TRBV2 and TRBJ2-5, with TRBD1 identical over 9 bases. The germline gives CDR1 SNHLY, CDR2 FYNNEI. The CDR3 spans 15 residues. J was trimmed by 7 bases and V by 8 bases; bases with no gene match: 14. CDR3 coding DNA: TGTGCCAGCCTTCCCGGGACAGGGAATTGGGTGACCCAGTACTTC. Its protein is CASLPGTGNWVTQYF.